This T cell receptor beta chain was observed in a study of blood T cell repertoires in COVID-19. Across the whole study: The United States, Italy and Spain supplied acute and convalescent COVID-19 samples. In each case, the material was cDNA or gDNA derived from T cells, B-cell-depleted T cells, or PBMCs.

Methods used by the authors: Amplification with reference gene primers provided the estimates of nucleated cell counts. Using immunoSEQ multiplex PCR, the repertoire was profiled, and TCRdb retains in-frame clones only, with some absent. V, J and clone size reflect that table, while D and trimming were determined from the DNA. The table includes 160,000 or so clones, approximately 82% detected once. The CDR3 loop spans 15 amino acids. V was trimmed by 2 bases and J by 8 bases, leaving 16 bases between them. Germline CDR1 and CDR2: SGHVS and FNYEAQ. This receptor was identified in a man in his sixties or seventies who had recovered from COVID-19. The genes are TRBV7-6 and TRBJ2-1, with D tentatively TRBD1 (6 bases). The sequenced material came from peripheral blood. The CDR3 sequence is CASSLQQGRGDEQFF. DNA for the CDR3: TGTGCCAGCAGCTTACAACAGGGTCGGGGCGATGAGCAGTTCTTC.